These T cell receptor beta chains were read from a single sample in a study of T-cell memory formation after mild COVID-19. TCRdb re-derived calls from the 5' RACE reads in MiXCR, one entry per CDR3 protein. The table includes some 440,000 distinct CDR3 sequences, approximately 25% detected once. The sample consisted of PBMCs or a T cell subset sorted from them (not recorded which). All receptors come from an adult woman who had mild COVID-19 (a few samples of this study predate the infection). Cell type and time point are not known. The CDR3 runs from the conserved cysteine through the conserved F or W. Each record gives: D gene, J gene, CDR3 length, V gene, clone size, CDR3 DNA, CDR3 protein. The D gene is left open where the match is weak. Size is omitted from some rows. Given values are once, few, many or a class for expanded clones.

-	TRBJ1-5	18	TRBV11-2	-	TGTGCCAGCAGCTTAGAACCGACACGGGGAGGGGACAATCAGCCCCAGCATTTT	CASSLEPTRGGDNQPQHF
-	TRBJ2-2	17	TRBV6-5	-	TGTGCCAGCAGTTACTCGAAGGGGCAATCAAACACCGGGGAGCTGTTTTTT	CASSYSKGQSNTGELFF
TRBD2	TRBJ2-1	16	TRBV10-3	few	TGTGCCACCGCCGCGACTAGCGGGAGTTCCTACAATGAGCAGTTCTTC	CATAATSGSSYNEQFF
-	TRBJ2-2	17	TRBV7-8	-	TGTGCCAGCAGCTTAGCTTTAGTACGGTTCTCAACCGGGGAGCTGTTTTTT	CASSLALVRFSTGELFF
TRBD2	TRBJ2-1	19	TRBV5-1	-	TGCGCCAGCAGCCGAATTTCTCTTAGCGGGAGGGCCGCGTACAATGAGCAGTTCTTC	CASSRISLSGRAAYNEQFF
-	TRBJ2-1	15	TRBV20-1	-	TGCAGTGCTAGAGTCACAGGGTCCCCTGTACAGGAGCAGTTCTTC	CSARVTGSPVQEQFF
-	TRBJ1-2	15	TRBV20-1	-	TGCAGTGAATGGTCTTCGACACCTCATAACTATGGCTACACCTTC	CSEWSSTPHNYGYTF
TRBD1	TRBJ1-2	15	TRBV5-1	-	TGCGCCAGCAGCTTGGGGGACAGCCAGCCCTATGGCTACACCTTC	CASSLGDSQPYGYTF
TRBD1	TRBJ2-1	16	TRBV27	-	TGTGCCAGCTCCTCCATCCTCAGGGGGACATACAATGAGCAGTTCTTC	CASSSILRGTYNEQFF
TRBD2	TRBJ2-3	18	TRBV7-3	-	TGTGCCAGCAGCCCCTCCCTTGGGACTAGCGGGATGGGAGATACGCAGTATTTT	CASSPSLGTSGMGDTQYF
-	TRBJ2-7	11	TRBV25-1	few	TGTGCCAGCAGTGAAATCTACGAGCAGTACTTC	CASSEIYEQYF
TRBD1	TRBJ2-7	14	TRBV18	few	TGTGCCAGCTCACCGGGGACAGGGGCGGCCGAGCAGTACTTC	CASSPGTGAAEQYF
-	TRBJ2-1	15	TRBV6-2/TRBV6-3	few	TGTGCCAGCAGTTACTTTGTGCCTAGATACAATGAGCAGTTCTTC	CASSYFVPRYNEQFF
-	TRBJ1-5	16	TRBV19	few	TGTGCCAGTAGTAGCCACGGGGTTCGGGGCAATCAGCCCCAGCATTTT	CASSSHGVRGNQPQHF
TRBD1	TRBJ1-2	18	TRBV14	few	TGTGCCAGCAGCCCGACTGGATACAGGGGGCGCAGGGACTATGGCTACACCTTC	CASSPTGYRGRRDYGYTF
-	TRBJ1-1	12	TRBV6-1	-	TGTGCCACCCTCCGGGTTAACACTGAAGCTTTCTTT	CATLRVNTEAFF
TRBD1	TRBJ2-7	13	TRBV29-1	-	TGCAGCGCAACAGGGGGCGCTTCCTACGAGCAGTACTTC	CSATGGASYEQYF
-	TRBJ2-5	11	TRBV7-9	few	TGTGCCAGCAGCGAGGCCAGGACACCACACTTC	CASSEARTPHF
-	TRBJ2-1	11	TRBV5-1	-	TGCGCCAGCAGCGGGACGTTTTTTAGGTTCTTC	CASSGTFFRFF
-	TRBJ2-3	13	TRBV29-1	few	TGCAGCGTCCATACGGGCAGCACAGATACGCAGTATTTT	CSVHTGSTDTQYF
TRBD1	TRBJ2-7	15	TRBV5-5	-	TGTGCCAGCAGCTCCCGGACAGGGCCGGTCTACGAGCAGTACTTC	CASSSRTGPVYEQYF
-	TRBJ1-2	15	TRBV4-1	few	TGCGCCAGCAGCCAAGTGCCATCTGAGGAATATGGCTACACCTTC	CASSQVPSEEYGYTF
TRBD2	TRBJ2-1	17	TRBV7-9	-	TGTGCCAGCAGCTTAAAAGTAAGCGGGAGATCTCAAAATGAGCAGTTCTTC	CASSLKVSGRSQNEQFF
-	TRBJ2-2	14	TRBV19	many	TGTGCCACAAAGGGGGGTGGCGACACCGGGGAGCTGTTTTTT	CATKGGGDTGELFF
TRBD1	TRBJ1-5	16	TRBV5-6	-	TGTGCCAGCAGCGATTCCGGACAGGGGGCTGGAGGAGCCCAGCATTTT	CASSDSGQGAGGAQHF
-	TRBJ2-3	16	TRBV12-3/TRBV12-4	few	TGTGCCAGCAGTTTTTGGCTAGCTAGACACACAGATACGCAGTATTTT	CASSFWLARHTDTQYF
TRBD1	TRBJ2-3	15	TRBV4-1	-	TGCGCCAGCAGCCTGGGGACAGGATCGGTAGATACGCAGTATTTT	CASSLGTGSVDTQYF
TRBD1	TRBJ2-7	16	TRBV5-5	few	TGTGCCAGCAGCTTGTCACCGGGACAGGGGTTCCTCGAGCAGTACTTC	CASSLSPGQGFLEQYF
-	TRBJ1-4	14	TRBV27	-	TGTGCCAGCAGCGGAGCGGGGACTAATGAAAAACTGTTTTTT	CASSGAGTNEKLFF